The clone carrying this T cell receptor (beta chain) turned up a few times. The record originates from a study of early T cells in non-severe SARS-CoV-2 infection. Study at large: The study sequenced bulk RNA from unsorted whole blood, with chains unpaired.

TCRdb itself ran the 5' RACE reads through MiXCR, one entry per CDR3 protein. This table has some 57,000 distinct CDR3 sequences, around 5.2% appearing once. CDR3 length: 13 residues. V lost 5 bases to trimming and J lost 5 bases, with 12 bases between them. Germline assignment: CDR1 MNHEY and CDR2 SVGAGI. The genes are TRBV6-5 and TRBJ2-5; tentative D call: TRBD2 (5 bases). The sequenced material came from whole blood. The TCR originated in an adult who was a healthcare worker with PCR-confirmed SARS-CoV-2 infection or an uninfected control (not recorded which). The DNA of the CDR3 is TGTGCCAGCAGTGCCCGGGAAAGGGAGACCCAGTACTTC. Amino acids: CASSARERETQYF.